These 5 T cell receptor beta chains came from one sample sequenced in a study of shared clonotypes between healthy human individuals. Naive CD8 isolation took CD45RO-negative cells positively selected for CCR7 and excluded terminally differentiated effector memory CD45RA+ cells. The repertoire was sequenced with immunoSEQ multiplex PCR; TCRdb's copy has only in-frame clones and lacks some. The sample lists around 560,000 clones, approximately 95% occurring once. The sequenced material came from naive CD8+ T cells sorted from blood. The receptors were sampled from a woman aged 25 to 39 in good health.

The rearrangement links TRBV23-1 to TRBJ2-4; the D gene is possibly TRBD1 (5 bases). TRBV23-1 is annotated as an ORF whose role is uncertain. The CDR3 runs 13 residues. The V and J ends lost 4 bases and 6 bases respectively, with 10 bases between them. This chain's CDR3 is CASSRGLGNIQYF. CDR3 bases: TGCGCCAGCAGTCGGGGCCTTGGAAACATTCAGTACTTC.

V is TRBV4-1 and J is TRBJ1-4; 8 bases agree with TRBD1. The germline V gene encodes CDR1 MGHRA and CDR2 YSYEKL. The CDR3 runs 16 residues. Trimming at V came to 4 bases and at J to 4 bases, leaving 8 bases not matched to a gene. CDR3 protein: CASSRARGQDNEKLFF. The CDR3 nucleotides are TGCGCCAGCAGCCGGGCCAGGGGGCAGGATAATGAAAAACTGTTTTTT.

CDR3 nucleotides: TGTGCCAGTAGACCCCGAGGGGGGGTTGATGGCTACACCTTC. The encoded protein is CASRPRGGVDGYTF. This chain connects TRBV19 to TRBJ1-2; a possible D gene is TRBD1 (6 bases). Germline V lookup: CDR1 LNHDA, CDR2 SQIVND (reference sequence). Trimming removed 6 bases from V and 6 bases from J, with 17 bases in between. The CDR3 extends over 14 amino acids.

This rearrangement joins TRBV5-4 to TRBJ1-3, with D possibly being TRBD1 (5 bases). Trimming left V 4 bases short and J 3 bases short, with 23 bases between. Germline lookup yields CDR1 SGHNT and CDR2 YYREEE (reference sequence). There are 18 residues in the CDR3. This chain's CDR3 is CASSGGVGDLVGGNTIYF. The CDR3 nucleotides are TGTGCCAGCAGCGGAGGGGTGGGGGATCTCGTCGGTGGAAACACCATATATTTT.

The V gene is TRBV25-1, the J gene TRBJ2-2; D may be TRBD2 (6 bases). The CDR3 extends over 14 amino acids. Germline CDR1 MGHDK, CDR2 SYGVNS. Trimming took off 6 bases at V and 4 bases at J, with 12 bases between the two ends. The chain's CDR3 is CASSPPGGTGELFF. The DNA for the CDR3 is TGTGCCAGCAGCCCCCCCGGGGGCACCGGGGAGCTGTTTTTT.